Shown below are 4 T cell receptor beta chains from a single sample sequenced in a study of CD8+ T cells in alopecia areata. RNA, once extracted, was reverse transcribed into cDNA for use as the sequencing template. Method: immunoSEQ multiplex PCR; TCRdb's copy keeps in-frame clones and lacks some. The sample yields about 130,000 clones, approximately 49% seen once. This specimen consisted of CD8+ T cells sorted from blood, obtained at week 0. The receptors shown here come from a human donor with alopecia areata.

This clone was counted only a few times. The CDR3 DNA follows: TGTGCCAGTAGTCCTCAGGGGACGGGCTACACCTTC. It specifies CASSPQGTGYTF. The V call is TRBV19, the J call TRBJ1-2; D may be TRBD1 (6 bases). CDR1 is LNHDA, CDR2 SQIVND, per germline (reference sequence). The CDR3 totals 12 residues. The V and J ends lost 5 bases and 8 bases respectively, with 12 bases between them.

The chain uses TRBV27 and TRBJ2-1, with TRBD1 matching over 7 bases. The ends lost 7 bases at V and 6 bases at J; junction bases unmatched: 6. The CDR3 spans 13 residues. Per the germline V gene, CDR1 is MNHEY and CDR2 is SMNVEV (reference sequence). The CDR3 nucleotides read TGTGCCAGCAATGACAGGGTGGGCAATGAGCAGTTCTTC. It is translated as CASNDRVGNEQFF.

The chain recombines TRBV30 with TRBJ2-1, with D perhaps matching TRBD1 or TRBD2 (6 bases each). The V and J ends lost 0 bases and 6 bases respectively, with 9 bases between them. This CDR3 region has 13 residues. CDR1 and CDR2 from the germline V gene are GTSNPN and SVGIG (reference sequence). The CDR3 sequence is CAWSVGGGNEQFF. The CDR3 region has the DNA TGTGCCTGGAGTGTAGGAGGGGGCAATGAGCAGTTCTTC.

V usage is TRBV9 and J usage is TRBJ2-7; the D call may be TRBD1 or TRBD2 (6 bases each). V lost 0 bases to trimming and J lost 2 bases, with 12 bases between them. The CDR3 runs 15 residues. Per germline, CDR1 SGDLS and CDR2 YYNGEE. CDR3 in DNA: TGTGCCAGCAGCGTAGCGACAGGAGGGGCCTACGAGCAGTACTTC. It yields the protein CASSVATGGAYEQYF.